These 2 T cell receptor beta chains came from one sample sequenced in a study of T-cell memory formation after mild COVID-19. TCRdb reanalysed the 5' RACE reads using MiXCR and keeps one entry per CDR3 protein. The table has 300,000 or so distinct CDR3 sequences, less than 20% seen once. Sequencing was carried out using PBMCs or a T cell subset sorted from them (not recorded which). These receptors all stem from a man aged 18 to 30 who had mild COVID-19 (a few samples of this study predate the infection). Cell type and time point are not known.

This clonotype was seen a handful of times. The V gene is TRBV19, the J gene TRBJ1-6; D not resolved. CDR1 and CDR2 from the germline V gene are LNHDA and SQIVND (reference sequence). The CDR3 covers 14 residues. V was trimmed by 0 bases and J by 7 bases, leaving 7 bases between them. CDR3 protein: CASSIEGWNSPLHF. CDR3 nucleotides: TGTGCCAGTAGTATAGAGGGCTGGAATTCACCCCTCCACTTT.

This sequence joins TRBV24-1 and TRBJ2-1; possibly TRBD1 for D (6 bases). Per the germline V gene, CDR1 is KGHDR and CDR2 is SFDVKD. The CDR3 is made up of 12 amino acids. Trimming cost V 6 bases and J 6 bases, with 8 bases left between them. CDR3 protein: CATSYRVNEQFF. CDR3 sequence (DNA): TGTGCCACCAGTTACAGGGTCAATGAGCAGTTCTTC.